The source of this T cell receptor (beta chain) is a study of cytomegalovirus exposure and HLA in healthy donors. The V and J ends lost 6 bases and 1 base, in that order; junction bases with no gene match: 5. The CDR3 contains 14 residues. Germline CDR1 and CDR2: MNHEY and SVGAGI. The study ran its PCR with 60 Vbeta and 13 Jbeta primers. Clones were read by immunoSEQ multiplex PCR, and TCRdb kept only the in-frame ones, dropping some. The table has over 150,000 clones, 82% seen once. Turning to this clone: Its specificity is not known.

As for the donors, each was a healthy bone marrow donor. General study findings and limits: On later analysis, the bulk of CMV-associated TCR beta chains appeared to be HLA-restricted.

The J gene is TRBJ1-2, the V gene TRBV6-5, with 7 bases that match TRBD1. Sequenced sample: PBMCs. The receptor comes from a woman between 45 and 60 years old in good health and CMV-seropositive. This CDR3 is CASSPRGINYGYTF. The CDR3 coding sequence is TGTGCCAGCAGCCCCAGGGGGATTAACTATGGCTACACCTTC.